These 7 T cell receptor beta chains originate from one sample sequenced in a study of long-term antiretroviral therapy in people with HIV. At survey level, the immunoSEQ assay was run in its v3.0 version. Clones were read by immunoSEQ multiplex PCR, and TCRdb kept only the in-frame ones, dropping some. The data show some 16,000 clones, roughly 90% seen once. Sequenced material: unsorted PBMCs, taken 0.6 years after starting antiretroviral therapy. These receptors came from a woman aged 40 to 55 with HIV.

The V gene is TRBV6-5, the J gene TRBJ2-7; 7 nucleotides line up with TRBD1. V shed 2 bases and J 3 bases; nucleotides not matched to a gene: 1. Germline V CDR1 and CDR2: MNHEY, SVGAGI. The CDR3 contains 13 residues. DNA for the CDR3: TGTGCCAGCAGTTACAACAGGGGCTACGAGCAGTACTTC. Its translation: CASSYNRGYEQYF.

The chain carries TRBV6-1 and TRBJ1-2; TRBD1 is a possible D gene (6 bases). V lost 6 bases and J lost 5, with 16 bases in between. The germline V gene has CDR1 MNHNS and CDR2 SASEGT. This CDR3 contains 14 residues. CDR3 in DNA: TGTGCCAGCAGCGGGACAAGGGATAGTTATGGCTACACCTTC. Encoded protein: CASSGTRDSYGYTF.

J is TRBJ2-7 and V is TRBV7-2; no reliable D call. V was pared by 4 bases and J by 2 bases, with 9 bases between. The CDR3 consists of 13 residues. In germline, CDR1 is SGHTA, CDR2 FQGNSA. DNA for the CDR3: TGTGCCAGCAGCTCTTCAGGTCCCTACGAGCAGTACTTC. Protein product: CASSSSGPYEQYF.

The gene calls are TRBV4-3 and TRBJ1-3; 9 bases map to TRBD1. Germline values: CDR1 LGHNA, CDR2 YSLEER. The CDR3 has 17 residues. V dropped 2 bases and J dropped 1; count of bases not matched to a gene: 6. For the CDR3, the DNA is TGCGCCAGCAGCCAAACGGGACAGGGATCTTCTGGAAACACCATATATTTT. This translates into CASSQTGQGSSGNTIYF.

The V gene is TRBV30, the J gene TRBJ1-5, with D maybe TRBD1 (6 bases). This CDR3 contains 17 residues. With 1 base removed from V and 2 bases from J, the gap between germline ends came to 18 bases. Germline CDR1 is GTSNPN and CDR2 is SVGIG (reference sequence). The CDR3 DNA is TGTGCCTGGAGTGGCCGGGGGGGGGCGAGGGGCAATCAGCCCCAGCATTTT. As protein: CAWSGRGGARGNQPQHF. Full variable domain (outside the CDR3, taken from reference TRBV30 and TRBJ1-5): SQTIHQWPATLVQPVGSPLSLECTVEGTSNPNLYWYRQAAGRGLQLLFYSVGIGQISSEVPQNLSASRPQDRQFILSSKKLLLSDSGFYLCAWSGRGGARGNQPQHFGDGTRLSIL.

This chain joins TRBV10-1 and TRBJ1-5; TRBD1 is a possible D gene (6 bases). CDR3 length: 13 residues. Trimming shortened V by 4 bases and J by 3 bases, and 7 bases separated the two germline ends. Looked up from germline, CDR1 is WNHNN and CDR2 is SYGVQD (reference sequence). CDR3 protein: CASSAGANQPQHF. The CDR3 DNA sequence: TGCGCCAGCAGTGCGGGGGCCAATCAGCCCCAGCATTTT.

The chain links TRBV7-7 to TRBJ2-1; 10 nucleotides align to TRBD1. Germline V gene sequence: CDR1 SSHAT, CDR2 FNYEAQ (reference sequence). This CDR3 region has 14 residues. V was pared by 8 bases and J by 6 bases, with 7 bases of the junction left unmatched. CDR3 sequence (DNA): TGTGCCAGCTCCCGGACAGGGGGGCTCAATGAGCAGTTCTTC. This gives the protein CASSRTGGLNEQFF.